This is a list of T cell receptor beta chains from one sample in a study of T cell repertoires in cytomegalovirus infection. These TCRs are of unknown antigen specificity. Each CDR3 protein is one row after TCRdb ran MiXCR on the reads. Of some 500,000 distinct CDR3 sequences listed, 33% are singletons. This specimen consisted of cultured PBMCs, obtained from culture after CMV antigen stimulation. The source of these receptors is a human donor in good health (CMV status not recorded). Some clones in this sample may be carry-over from other donors' samples. CDR3s leave out the opening cysteine and the closing phenylalanine or tryptophan.

V gene	J gene	CDR3 protein
TRBV18	TRBJ1-3	ASSLQPGNTIY
TRBV28	TRBJ2-7	ASSLGRTSGRAEGYYEQY
TRBV15	TRBJ2-4	ATTYLGEGIQY
TRBV4-3	TRBJ1-5	ASSQDPPGQGNQPQH
TRBV2	TRBJ1-6	ASRRGNDIGLPLH
TRBV7-3	TRBJ2-6	ASSFAGTGANVLT
TRBV7-2	TRBJ2-5	ASSRGREETQY
TRBV4-1	TRBJ2-1	ASSQGLAGPVEQF
TRBV29-1	TRBJ1-2	SVDPRQGAEGYT
TRBV2	TRBJ2-3	ASSENSGRAGDTQY
TRBV6-6	TRBJ2-2	ASSPKAGEWTGELF
TRBV7-2	TRBJ2-5	ASSLGGLAGPKAS
TRBV15	TRBJ2-1	ATSKQGAHNEQF
TRBV5-6	TRBJ2-1	ASSLVGRYNEQF
TRBV6-5	TRBJ2-4	ASSLDYFGTKNIQY
TRBV9	TRBJ1-1	ASSVMGGTEAF
TRBV28	TRBJ2-2	ASSFYDGTGELF
TRBV7-2	TRBJ2-7	ASSLDAAAYEQY
TRBV5-1	TRBJ2-3	ASSLVLAGPQGDTQY
TRBV6-2/TRBV6-3	TRBJ1-2	ASSYEYSTPGDYGYT
TRBV19	TRBJ1-5	ASQHRAFSNQPQH
TRBV19	TRBJ2-5	ASSIGDRHKETQY
TRBV5-3	TRBJ2-1	ASSGTSGPTYNEQF
TRBV4-1	TRBJ2-1	ASSQAPGQATSIYNEQF
TRBV6-6	TRBJ1-1	ASSYAGENTEAF
TRBV7-2	TRBJ2-3	ASSLAPTRTDTQY
TRBV6-6	TRBJ2-1	ASSQLGDSDEQF
TRBV19	TRBJ2-7	ASSILATTSDRAGEQY
TRBV7-9	TRBJ2-1	ASSSSRGDNEQF
TRBV19	TRBJ1-5	ASSHLGQGSNQPQH
TRBV7-9	TRBJ2-5	ASSPRGGRLETQY
TRBV28	TRBJ2-5	ASSHRGAGKETQY
TRBV3-1	TRBJ2-7	ASSRGTSYEQY
TRBV7-2	TRBJ2-1	ASSPEGTSGRGEQF
TRBV20-1	TRBJ2-5	SAREASGRRFETQY
TRBV19	TRBJ1-1	ASSTQLTVNTEAF
TRBV7-2	TRBJ2-5	ASSFSGQRKETQD
TRBV11-3	TRBJ2-5	ASSSSWGRETQY
TRBV28	TRBJ1-4	ASGQADNEKLF
TRBV6-2/TRBV6-3	TRBJ1-5	ASRPRDSTGQDQPQH
TRBV12-3/TRBV12-4	TRBJ2-5	ASTMTGGGETQY
TRBV4-3	TRBJ1-6	ASSQDLTAPLH
TRBV7-6	TRBJ2-1	ASSLVQAGGADEQF
TRBV7-9	TRBJ1-2	ASSQGLERSYGYT
TRBV7-9	TRBJ1-6	ASGFLGLYNSPLH
TRBV9	TRBJ2-1	ASSGREYNEQF
TRBV15	TRBJ1-3	ATSRDVGQLFSGNTIY
TRBV5-4	TRBJ1-1	ASSLTVGTEAF
TRBV11-3	TRBJ1-3	ASNGQARSGNTIY
TRBV5-4	TRBJ2-1	ASSWSLAGGRHNEQF
TRBV27	TRBJ2-2	ASSFTRNAGELF